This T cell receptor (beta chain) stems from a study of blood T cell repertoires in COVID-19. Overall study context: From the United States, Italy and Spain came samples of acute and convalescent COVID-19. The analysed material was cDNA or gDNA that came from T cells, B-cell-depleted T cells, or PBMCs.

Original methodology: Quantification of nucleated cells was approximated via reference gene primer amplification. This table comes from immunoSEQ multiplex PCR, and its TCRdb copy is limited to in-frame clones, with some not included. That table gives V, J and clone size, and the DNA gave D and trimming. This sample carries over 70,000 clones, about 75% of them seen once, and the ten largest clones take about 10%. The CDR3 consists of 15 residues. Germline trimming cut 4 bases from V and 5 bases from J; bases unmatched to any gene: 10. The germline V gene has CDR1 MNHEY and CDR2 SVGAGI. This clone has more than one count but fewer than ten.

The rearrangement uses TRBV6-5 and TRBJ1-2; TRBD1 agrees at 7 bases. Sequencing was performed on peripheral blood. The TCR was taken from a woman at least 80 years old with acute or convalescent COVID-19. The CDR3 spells CASSFSLGTAYGYTF. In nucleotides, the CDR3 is TGTGCCAGCAGTTTCTCCTTAGGGACAGCATATGGCTACACCTTC.